The present entry profiles one T cell receptor beta chain with its context. The data originate from a study of blood T cell repertoires in COVID-19. Study summary: The United States, Italy and Spain provided the acute and convalescent COVID-19 samples. T cells, B-cell-depleted T cells, or PBMCs supplied cDNA or gDNA.

Original data processing: Counts of nucleated cells, estimated from reference gene primer amplification, were obtained. TCRdb keeps only in-frame clones here, not all; method: immunoSEQ multiplex PCR. D and trimming come from the DNA, and the V and J calls and clone size come from that table. Here the sample spans 250,000 to 350,000 clones, roughly 80% being singletons. While infection was still active, Seattle patients were enrolled and then followed longitudinally. J gave up 4 bases and V 4 bases, and 8 bases lay outside the gene matches. Germline CDR1 and CDR2: MNHGY and SVAAGI. The CDR3 loop spans 16 amino acids.

This receptor was obtained from a human donor with COVID-19, enrolled during active disease. The donor label of this sample is uncertain. Sequencing was carried out using peripheral blood. V is TRBV6-9 and J is TRBJ2-5; 11 nucleotides line up with TRBD2. The CDR3 coding sequence is TGTGCCAGCAGTTTACTAGCGGGAGTGGAAGGAGAGACCCAGTACTTC. It yields the protein CASSLLAGVEGETQYF.